This T cell receptor (beta chain) was found in a study of T-cell memory formation after mild COVID-19. TCRdb re-called the 5' RACE reads with MiXCR, one entry per CDR3 protein. This sample has just over 300,000 distinct CDR3 sequences, with approximately 19% found just once. The sequencing sample was made of PBMCs or a T cell subset sorted from them (not recorded which). The clonotype originates from a man between 18 and 35 years old who had mild COVID-19 (a few samples of this study predate the infection). Cell type and time point are not known.

This chain's CDR3 is CASSSYLEGWDQPQHF. The CDR3 DNA reads TGTGCCAGCAGCTCCTACCTCGAGGGTTGGGATCAGCCCCAGCATTTT. The rearrangement links TRBV6-2 or TRBV6-3 to TRBJ1-5; D gene uncertain. Germline CDR1 MNHEY, CDR2 SVGEGT. V lost 6 bases and J 5 bases, leaving 20 bases between the germline ends. CDR3 length: 16 amino acids.